This TCR beta chain derives from a study of T cells in tumors after PD-1 blockade. Study-level information: Either cemiplimab 350 mg every 2 weeks or pembrolizumab 200 mg every 3 weeks was given. Daily vismodegib 150 mg continued in a subset of anti-PD-1-treated patients.

General study results and limits: Blood contained roughly 43% of the tumor's TCR clonotypes.

Germline CDR1 is LGHNA and CDR2 is YNFKEQ. Trimming at V came to 3 bases and at J to 3 bases, leaving 8 bases not matched to a gene. The length of the CDR3 is 15 residues. Produced via immunoSEQ multiplex PCR; TCRdb's table is partial and in-frame only. The sample shows 20,000 to 25,000 clones, about 77% of them seen only once. This clone was observed a handful of times. The antigen remains undetermined. The gene calls are TRBV4-2 and TRBJ2-7, with TRBD1 matching 7 bases. The source of this sequence is a human donor with basal cell carcinoma. The sample was PBMCs, taken before anti-PD-1 treatment. CDR3 residues: CASSHYRDRDYEQYF. CDR3 bases: TGTGCCAGCAGCCATTACCGGGACAGAGACTACGAGCAGTACTTC.